The rows below give T cell receptor beta chains drawn from one sample of a study of vaccination effects on CD4 cells after COVID-19. No antigen has been assigned to these receptors. Measured with immunoSEQ multiplex PCR; TCRdb has only the in-frame clones, and not every one. The profile shows around 40,000 clones, roughly two thirds of them singletons. The specimen was CD4+ T cells from PBMCs cultured with a peptide pool, collected before COVID-19 vaccination. These receptors were obtained from a human donor who had a prior SARS-CoV-2 infection. The CDR3 runs from the conserved cysteine through the conserved F or W. A D gene is named only where the DNA matches it firmly. For some rows the clone size is stated as once, few or many, or as a class when expanded; others skip it.

J gene: TRBJ1-1; CDR3 length: 15; clone size: -; V gene: TRBV15; D gene: TRBD1; CDR3 DNA: TGTGCCACCAGCAGCGACAGGGCCTCCAACACTGAAGCTTTCTTT; CDR3 protein: CATSSDRASNTEAFF
J gene: TRBJ2-2; CDR3 length: 17; clone size: -; V gene: TRBV7-8; D gene: TRBD2; CDR3 DNA: TGTGCCAGCAGCCCGGGACTAGCGGGGGCAAGGACCGGGGAGCTGTTTTTT; CDR3 protein: CASSPGLAGARTGELFF
J gene: TRBJ2-3; CDR3 length: 14; clone size: -; V gene: TRBV11-2; D gene: -; CDR3 DNA: TGTGCCAGCAGCTTAGACTCTGGGGCAGATACGCAGTATTTT; CDR3 protein: CASSLDSGADTQYF
J gene: TRBJ2-7; CDR3 length: 14; clone size: -; V gene: TRBV6-5; D gene: -; CDR3 DNA: TGTGCCAGCACCCACAGGGTGTTTACTTACGAGCAGTACTTC; CDR3 protein: CASTHRVFTYEQYF
J gene: TRBJ2-5; CDR3 length: 17; clone size: -; V gene: TRBV4-2; D gene: TRBD2; CDR3 DNA: TGTGCCAGCAGCCAAGGAGTCGCGGGGGGCCGGCTGGAGACCCAGTACTTC; CDR3 protein: CASSQGVAGGRLETQYF
J gene: TRBJ2-3; CDR3 length: 13; clone size: -; V gene: TRBV2; D gene: -; CDR3 DNA: TGTGCCAGCACAGCCGGGTTCACAGATACGCAGTATTTT; CDR3 protein: CASTAGFTDTQYF
J gene: TRBJ1-1; CDR3 length: 11; clone size: -; V gene: TRBV5-1; D gene: -; CDR3 DNA: TGCGCCAGCAGCTTGGGATTTAAAGCTTTCTTT; CDR3 protein: CASSLGFKAFF
J gene: TRBJ2-7; CDR3 length: 14; clone size: -; V gene: TRBV5-1; D gene: -; CDR3 DNA: TGCGCCAGCAGCTTGAGGGTTGGAGAGTCCGAGCAGTACTTC; CDR3 protein: CASSLRVGESEQYF
J gene: TRBJ2-1; CDR3 length: 15; clone size: -; V gene: TRBV19; D gene: TRBD1; CDR3 DNA: TGTGCCAGTAGTCTTATGGGGACAGGGTCCAATGAGCAGTTCTTC; CDR3 protein: CASSLMGTGSNEQFF
J gene: TRBJ1-1; CDR3 length: 15; clone size: -; V gene: TRBV4-3; D gene: -; CDR3 DNA: TGCGCCAGCAGCCAAGAGACAGCTACTAACACTGAAGCTTTCTTT; CDR3 protein: CASSQETATNTEAFF
J gene: TRBJ1-2; CDR3 length: 16; clone size: -; V gene: TRBV19; D gene: -; CDR3 DNA: TGTGCCAGTAGTATATACCGCGGAGTGGCCAACTATGGCTACACCTTC; CDR3 protein: CASSIYRGVANYGYTF
J gene: TRBJ2-1; CDR3 length: 17; clone size: -; V gene: TRBV27; D gene: -; CDR3 DNA: TGTGCCAGCAGTTTATATCAACGGGACTTGTCCTACAATGAGCAGTTCTTC; CDR3 protein: CASSLYQRDLSYNEQFF
J gene: TRBJ1-4; CDR3 length: 14; clone size: once; V gene: TRBV27; D gene: -; CDR3 DNA: TGTGCCAGCACTTCGATTGCAACTAATGAAAAACTGTTTTTT; CDR3 protein: CASTSIATNEKLFF
J gene: TRBJ2-7; CDR3 length: 14; clone size: -; V gene: TRBV18; D gene: -; CDR3 DNA: TGTGCCAGCTCACCCGACTCCAACTCCTACGAGCAGTACTTC; CDR3 protein: CASSPDSNSYEQYF
J gene: TRBJ2-4; CDR3 length: 16; clone size: -; V gene: TRBV5-4; D gene: TRBD1; CDR3 DNA: TGTGCCAGCAGCTTAGGGACAGGGTCAACCAAAAACATTCAGTACTTC; CDR3 protein: CASSLGTGSTKNIQYF
J gene: TRBJ1-1; CDR3 length: 12; clone size: -; V gene: TRBV24-1; D gene: TRBD1; CDR3 DNA: TGTGCCACCAGTGATGGGGACAGTGAAGCTTTCTTT; CDR3 protein: CATSDGDSEAFF
J gene: TRBJ1-5; CDR3 length: 16; clone size: -; V gene: TRBV12-5; D gene: -; CDR3 DNA: TGTGCTAGTGGTGGGACCGGCCTGACTAGGAATCAGCCCCAGCATTTT; CDR3 protein: CASGGTGLTRNQPQHF
J gene: TRBJ2-1; CDR3 length: 13; clone size: -; V gene: TRBV11-2; D gene: -; CDR3 DNA: TGTGCCAGCAGCCAGGCCCCCGGGAATGAGCAGTTCTTC; CDR3 protein: CASSQAPGNEQFF
J gene: TRBJ2-3; CDR3 length: 14; clone size: -; V gene: TRBV5-6; D gene: -; CDR3 DNA: TGTGCCAGCTCGTCGGGCAGTGGAGCAGATACGCAGTATTTT; CDR3 protein: CASSSGSGADTQYF
J gene: TRBJ2-2; CDR3 length: 14; clone size: -; V gene: TRBV28; D gene: -; CDR3 DNA: TGTGCCACCGTCAAACAGGGGAACACCGGGGAGCTGTTTTTT; CDR3 protein: CATVKQGNTGELFF
J gene: TRBJ1-4; CDR3 length: 15; clone size: -; V gene: TRBV7-9; D gene: TRBD1; CDR3 DNA: TGTGCCAGCACCGACGGACAGGTCCTTAATGAAAAACTGTTTTTT; CDR3 protein: CASTDGQVLNEKLFF
J gene: TRBJ1-1; CDR3 length: 14; clone size: -; V gene: TRBV5-1; D gene: -; CDR3 DNA: TGCGCCAGCAGCCCCTTGACCGGGAACACTGAAGCTTTCTTT; CDR3 protein: CASSPLTGNTEAFF
J gene: TRBJ2-7; CDR3 length: 15; clone size: -; V gene: TRBV4-3; D gene: -; CDR3 DNA: TGCGCCAGCAGCCAGTCCACAGCGGGCTCCTACGAGCAGTACTTC; CDR3 protein: CASSQSTAGSYEQYF
J gene: TRBJ2-1; CDR3 length: 16; clone size: -; V gene: TRBV7-9; D gene: TRBD2; CDR3 DNA: TGTGCCAGCAGCGACACTAGACTAGCGGGGGGGAATGAGCAGTTCTTC; CDR3 protein: CASSDTRLAGGNEQFF
J gene: TRBJ2-7; CDR3 length: 15; clone size: -; V gene: TRBV5-5; D gene: -; CDR3 DNA: TGTGCCAGCAGCGCCTCTCCCCAGCTCATCTACGAGCAGTACTTC; CDR3 protein: CASSASPQLIYEQYF
J gene: TRBJ2-5; CDR3 length: 12; clone size: -; V gene: TRBV29-1; D gene: -; CDR3 DNA: TGCAGCGTGGACAGCTTACAAGAGACCCAGTACTTC; CDR3 protein: CSVDSLQETQYF
J gene: TRBJ2-1; CDR3 length: 13; clone size: -; V gene: TRBV5-4; D gene: -; CDR3 DNA: TGTGCCAGCAGCGTGGACGGACACAATGAGCAGTTCTTC; CDR3 protein: CASSVDGHNEQFF
J gene: TRBJ2-3; CDR3 length: 13; clone size: -; V gene: TRBV7-3; D gene: -; CDR3 DNA: TGTGCCAGCCGGCGGGGCCCCACAGATACGCAGTATTTT; CDR3 protein: CASRRGPTDTQYF
J gene: TRBJ2-1; CDR3 length: 14; clone size: -; V gene: TRBV6-5; D gene: -; CDR3 DNA: TGTGCCAGCAGTTACGGACTGGCCGACAATGAGCAGTTCTTC; CDR3 protein: CASSYGLADNEQFF
J gene: TRBJ1-1; CDR3 length: 14; clone size: -; V gene: TRBV5-4; D gene: -; CDR3 DNA: TGTGCCAGCAGCCTCTGGGGTGGGGGCGGCTTAGCTTTCTTT; CDR3 protein: CASSLWGGGGLAFF
J gene: TRBJ1-2; CDR3 length: 15; clone size: -; V gene: TRBV3-1/TRBV3-2; D gene: -; CDR3 DNA: TGTGCCAGCAGCCGATCAGGGAGAACTAACTATGGCTACACCTTC; CDR3 protein: CASSRSGRTNYGYTF
J gene: TRBJ2-3; CDR3 length: 15; clone size: -; V gene: TRBV6-5; D gene: -; CDR3 DNA: TGTGCCAGCAGCACAAAAGGGGCTAGCACAGATACGCAGTATTTT; CDR3 protein: CASSTKGASTDTQYF
J gene: TRBJ1-1; CDR3 length: 12; clone size: -; V gene: TRBV29-1; D gene: -; CDR3 DNA: TGCAGCGTTGGTTGGAGGAACACTGAAGCTTTCTTT; CDR3 protein: CSVGWRNTEAFF
J gene: TRBJ1-6; CDR3 length: 15; clone size: -; V gene: TRBV5-1; D gene: TRBD1; CDR3 DNA: TGCGCCTCTTCATTGAATGGACAGGGAGGTTCACCCCTCCACTTT; CDR3 protein: CASSLNGQGGSPLHF
J gene: TRBJ1-2; CDR3 length: 15; clone size: few; V gene: TRBV6-5; D gene: -; CDR3 DNA: TGTGCCAGCAGTTACCTGGCAGGGGCAGGGTATGGCTACACCTTC; CDR3 protein: CASSYLAGAGYGYTF
J gene: TRBJ2-1; CDR3 length: 16; clone size: -; V gene: TRBV7-3; D gene: TRBD2; CDR3 DNA: TGTGCCAGCAGCTTAAACCGAGACGGGAGGATTAATGAGCAGTTCTTC; CDR3 protein: CASSLNRDGRINEQFF
J gene: TRBJ2-5; CDR3 length: 15; clone size: -; V gene: TRBV5-5; D gene: -; CDR3 DNA: TGTGCCAGCAGCTTGTCCTCCAGAGGGTCAGAGACCCAGTACTTC; CDR3 protein: CASSLSSRGSETQYF
J gene: TRBJ2-7; CDR3 length: 15; clone size: -; V gene: TRBV5-1; D gene: TRBD1; CDR3 DNA: TGCGCCAGCAGCGTAGCCCCGGGACAGTTATACGAGCAGTACTTC; CDR3 protein: CASSVAPGQLYEQYF
J gene: TRBJ2-7; CDR3 length: 15; clone size: -; V gene: TRBV4-2; D gene: TRBD2; CDR3 DNA: TGTGCCAGCAGCCAAGTTGAGGGAGGGCTCAGCGAGCAGTACTTC; CDR3 protein: CASSQVEGGLSEQYF
J gene: TRBJ2-2; CDR3 length: 17; clone size: -; V gene: TRBV7-8; D gene: -; CDR3 DNA: TGTGCCAGCAGCTTAGCGCTTTTAGCCCGGAACACCGGGGAGCTGTTTTTT; CDR3 protein: CASSLALLARNTGELFF